A single sample is the source of the 8 T cell receptor beta chains below, sequenced in a study of blood T cell repertoires in COVID-19. Measured with immunoSEQ multiplex PCR; TCRdb has only the in-frame clones, and not every one. Among over 200,000 clones listed, 86% were seen once. Sequenced: PBMCs or T cells enriched from blood (not recorded which). The receptor set was obtained from a man aged 18 to 29 who had recovered from COVID-19.

This clone came up once. This rearrangement joins TRBV5-1 to TRBJ1-1; tentatively, D is TRBD1 (6 bases). The CDR3 totals 12 residues. The germline V gene has CDR1 SGHRS and CDR2 YFSETQ. Trimming removed 2 bases at V and 8 bases at J, with 10 bases between. The CDR3 loop is CASSFTGLEAFF. Here the CDR3 DNA reads TGCGCCAGCAGCTTTACAGGGTTAGAAGCTTTCTTT. Filled out from reference TRBV5-1 and TRBJ1-1, the complete variable domain reads KAGVTQTPRYLIKTRGQQVTLSCSPISGHRSVSWYQQTPGQGLQFLFEYFSETQRNKGNFPGRFSGRQFSNSRSEMNVSTLELGDSALYLCASSFTGLEAFFGQGTRLTVV.

This clone was counted a few times. V gene TRBV9 combines with J gene TRBJ1-2; D is unresolved. V was trimmed by 3 bases and J by 6 bases, leaving 27 bases between them. Germline lookup yields CDR1 SGDLS and CDR2 YYNGEE. The CDR3 has 18 residues. This CDR3 is CASSADVGLVGLVNGYTF. The CDR3, as DNA: TGTGCCAGCAGCGCCGATGTTGGGTTAGTGGGTCTAGTGAATGGCTACACCTTC.

CDR3 DNA sequence: TGTGCCAGCAGCTTAGGCGGAGGCTCACAGTTCTTC. Encoded protein: CASSLGGGSQFF. V usage is TRBV7-3 and J usage is TRBJ2-1, with D possibly being TRBD2 (5 bases). CDR1 SGHTA and CDR2 FQGTGA come from the germline V gene. Trimming cost V 2 bases and J 13 bases, with 12 bases left between them. This CDR3 is built from 12 residues.

This clone was picked up a small number of times. J is TRBJ2-1 and V is TRBV3-1 (or the pseudogene TRBV3-2); TRBD2 is a possible D gene (7 bases). The length of the CDR3 is 15 residues. The V gene lost 5 bases and the J gene lost 9 bases, with 20 bases spanning the gap. In germline, CDR1 is LGHDT, CDR2 YNNKEL (reference sequence). The CDR3 DNA follows: TGTGCCAGCAGCAGGGGGACTACCCCCAATGGTGAGCAGTTCTTC. This gives the protein CASSRGTTPNGEQFF.

The V call is TRBV9, the J call TRBJ1-1, with no clear D. CDR1 SGDLS and CDR2 YYNGEE come from the germline V gene. The V end lost 4 bases, the J end lost 7 bases, and 17 bases lay between the germline ends. This CDR3 contains 14 residues. The CDR3 is CASSPPVPGGEAFF. CDR3 sequence (DNA): TGTGCCAGCAGCCCCCCGGTCCCCGGAGGTGAAGCTTTCTTT.

The chain carries TRBV5-6 and TRBJ2-1; maybe TRBD2 (5 bases). Germline V gene sequence: CDR1 SGHDT, CDR2 YYEEEE. V gave up 5 bases and J gave up 1 base, with 13 bases separating them. The CDR3 is 15 residues long. CDR3 in amino acids: CASRESGWSYNEQFF. The CDR3 bases are TGTGCCAGCAGGGAGAGCGGTTGGTCCTACAATGAGCAGTTCTTC.

The chain links TRBV23-1 to TRBJ2-5, with a tentative D call TRBD2 (5 bases). TRBV23-1 is designated an ORF whose function remains uncertain. V was clipped by 0 bases and J by 1 base, with 12 bases between them. This CDR3 is built from 16 residues. The CDR3 coding sequence is TGCGCCAGCAGTCAATCCCTCCGGGAAGCCCAAGAGACCCAGTACTTC. Amino acids: CASSQSLREAQETQYF.

The chain carries TRBV2 and TRBJ2-7; tentatively, D is TRBD1 (5 bases). The germline V and J ends were trimmed by 0 bases and 2 bases, with 20 bases remaining between them. The V gene's germline CDR1 is SNHLY and CDR2 FYNNEI. The CDR3 has 18 residues. The CDR3 reads CASSEAQGRVTATYEQYF. In DNA form, the CDR3 reads TGTGCCAGCAGTGAAGCGCAGGGCAGGGTGACCGCCACCTACGAGCAGTACTTC. Complete variable domain (other parts from reference TRBV2 and TRBJ2-7): EPEVTQTPSHQVTQMGQEVILRCVPISNHLYFYWYRQILGQKVEFLVSFYNNEISEKSEIFDDQFSVERPDGSNFTLKIRSTKLEDSAMYFCASSEAQGRVTATYEQYFGPGTRLTVT.